The 29 T cell receptor beta chains given below trace back to one sample, sequenced in a study of spatial heterogeneity in lung cancer. General study points: The number of expanded tumor alpha and beta chains correlated with mutation number.

Time point reported: sample taken at primary tumor resection. Using its own MiXCR run on the 5' RACE reads, TCRdb lists one record per CDR3 protein. The data show fewer than 15,000 distinct CDR3 sequences, over 3% seen once. Which antigens these TCRs recognize remains unknown. The sequences come from lung tumor tissue, collected at surgery. These receptors were collected from a male donor with early-stage non-small cell lung cancer.

This clonotype has at least ten counts. The CDR3 nucleotides read TGCAGTGCTCGCCGGGACACCGCGAACACCGGGGAGCTGTTTTTT. It yields the protein CSARRDTANTGELFF. The chain uses TRBV20-1 and TRBJ2-2; weak D call: TRBD1 (6 bases). CDR1 and CDR2 from the germline V gene are DFQATT and SNEGSKA (reference sequence). V was cut by 5 bases and J by 0 bases, with 13 bases left in between. The CDR3 totals 15 residues.

The genes are TRBV20-1 and TRBJ2-5; TRBD2 matches at 8 bases. This CDR3 is built from 14 residues. The J segment lost 5 bases and the V segment lost 3 bases, leaving 8 bases of the junction unmatched. The germline gives CDR1 DFQATT, CDR2 SNEGSKA (reference sequence). CDR3 sequence reads: CSARSRGGAETQYF. The CDR3 DNA follows: TGCAGTGCTAGGTCTCGGGGGGGGGCTGAGACCCAGTACTTC.

By share, this clonotype counts as medium-sized. The V and J genes are TRBV19 and TRBJ2-2, with D maybe TRBD1 (6 bases). Trimming removed 3 bases from V and 5 bases from J, with 10 bases in between. Germline V gene sequence: CDR1 LNHDA, CDR2 SQIVND (reference sequence). This CDR3 region has 14 residues. The DNA for the CDR3 is TGTGCCAGTAGTATCGGAAGGGGGACCGGGGAGCTGTTTTTT. The encoded protein is CASSIGRGTGELFF. The whole variable domain, remainder taken from reference TRBV19 and TRBJ2-2, is DGGITQSPKYLFRKEGQNVTLSCEQNLNHDAMYWYRQDPGQGLRLIYYSQIVNDFQKGDIAEGYSVSREKKESFPLTVTSAQKNPTAFYLCASSIGRGTGELFFGEGSRLTVL.

The chain recombines TRBV30 with TRBJ1-4, with D possibly matching TRBD1 (5 bases). V lost 3 bases and J lost 4, with 9 bases in between. Germline V gene data show CDR1 as GTSNPN and CDR2 as SVGIG (reference sequence). The length of the CDR3 is 13 residues. The CDR3 nucleotides read TGTGCCTGGAGGACAGAACTTAATGAAAAACTGTTTTTT. Translated: CAWRTELNEKLFF.

There are many counts of this clonotype. The CDR3 protein is CASSLRQQNTEAFF. In nucleotides, the CDR3 is TGCGCCAGCAGCTTGCGTCAGCAGAACACTGAAGCTTTCTTT. The genes are TRBV5-1 and TRBJ1-1; D unresolved. The V gene's germline CDR1 is SGHRS and CDR2 YFSETQ. The V end lost 1 base, the J end lost 1 base, and 8 bases lay between the germline ends. The CDR3 has 14 amino acids.

This clonotype was recorded only once. This chain uses TRBV7-9 with TRBJ2-7; 8 nucleotides agree with TRBD1. Germline V lookup: CDR1 SEHNR, CDR2 FQNEAQ (reference sequence). J lost 6 bases, V lost 5 bases, and 15 bases had no gene match. The length of the CDR3 is 16 residues. The CDR3 here is CASSDADRGPGGEQYF. DNA of the CDR3: TGTGCCAGCAGCGACGCTGACAGGGGACCAGGGGGCGAGCAGTACTTC.

Only a few counts were recorded for this clonotype. This sequence joins TRBV14 and TRBJ1-2; 8 positions match TRBD1. Germline CDR1 reads SGHDN; CDR2 reads FVKESK. Trimming cost V 6 bases and J 5 bases; bases outside gene matches: 11. The CDR3 totals 15 residues. CDR3 in DNA: TGTGCCAGCAGTCCTCGGACAGGGCGTCAGTATGGCTACACCTTC. Translation gives CASSPRTGRQYGYTF. Looking up the rest from reference TRBV14 and TRBJ1-2 gives the full variable domain: EAGVTQFPSHSVIEKGQTVTLRCDPISGHDNLYWYRRVMGKEIKFLLHFVKESKQDESGMPNNRFLAERTGGTYSTLKVQPAELEDSGVYFCASSPRTGRQYGYTFGSGTRLTVV.

At least ten counts were recorded for this clonotype. The chain links TRBV27 to TRBJ2-5; D is undetermined. The ends were cut back, 8 bases at V and 2 bases at J, with 12 bases in the middle. CDR1 and CDR2 from the germline V gene are MNHEY and SMNVEV (reference sequence). This CDR3 spans 13 amino acids. Written as DNA, the CDR3 is TGTGCCAGCCGCGCCAGACCTCAAGAGACCCAGTACTTC. Protein product: CASRARPQETQYF.

Many counts were recorded for this clonotype. The gene calls are TRBV5-1 and TRBJ1-1, with 7 bases lining up with TRBD1. The V gene end was trimmed by 5 bases and the J gene end by 0 bases; junction bases not matched to a gene: 4. The CDR3 length is 14 residues. CDR1 is SGHRS and CDR2 is YFSETQ in the germline V gene. CDR3 loop: CASSMTGMNTEAFF. CDR3 DNA: TGCGCCAGCAGTATGACAGGGATGAACACTGAAGCTTTCTTT.

This clonotype occurred many times. The rearrangement joins TRBV6-1 to TRBJ1-2; D not resolved. The CDR3 contains 11 residues. Germline loops: CDR1 MNHNS, CDR2 SASEGT. The V end lost 3 bases, the J end lost 9 bases, and 8 bases lay between the germline ends. Here the CDR3 reads CASSEEPRYTF. The DNA of the CDR3 is TGTGCCAGCAGTGAGGAACCACGCTACACCTTC.

This clonotype is labeled medium-sized (0.01 to 0.1%). The rearrangement joins TRBV14 to TRBJ1-4; 7 bases are a match to TRBD1. The CDR3 has 15 amino acids. Germline loops: CDR1 SGHDN, CDR2 FVKESK. V was clipped by 4 bases and J by 7 bases; unmatched bases: 9. CDR3 in amino acids: CASSPNRGLSEKLFF. Written as DNA, the CDR3 is TGTGCCAGCAGCCCGAACAGGGGACTTTCTGAAAAACTGTTTTTT.

This clonotype was seen ten or more times. The genes are TRBV4-3 and TRBJ2-5; D uncertain. Germline V lookup: CDR1 LGHNA, CDR2 YSLEER. The CDR3 contains 13 residues. Trimming removed 0 bases from V and 3 bases from J, with 5 bases in between. DNA of the CDR3: TGCGCCAGCAGCCAAGATGGGGAAGAGACCCAGTACTTC. Its translation: CASSQDGEETQYF.

This clonotype ranks as medium-sized (0.01 to 0.1%). The chain combines TRBV2 with TRBJ1-6; D unclear. The V end lost 2 bases, the J end lost 10 bases, and 12 bases lay between the germline ends. Looked up from germline, CDR1 is SNHLY and CDR2 is FYNNEI. The CDR3 loop spans 14 amino acids. Here the CDR3 DNA reads TGTGCCAGCAGTGAAAATAGGGTCGGCTCACCCCTCCACTTT. Residues: CASSENRVGSPLHF.

As to this clonotype: One end of the junction is discordant with germline, which a read error may explain. This sequence joins TRBV6-6 and TRBJ1-2, with D tentatively TRBD1 (5 bases). Germline lookup yields CDR1 MNHNY and CDR2 SVGAGI (reference sequence). The CDR3 runs to 13 residues. The CDR3 here is CASSYLGDYGDTF. The CDR3 nucleotides read TGTGCCAGCAGTTACTTAGGGGATTATGGCGACACCTTC.

Many counts were recorded for this clonotype. CDR3 loop: CASIPNGGAAYEQYF. The CDR3 region has the DNA TGTGCCAGCATCCCCAACGGTGGCGCCGCCTACGAGCAGTACTTC. The V and J genes are TRBV2 and TRBJ2-7, with D unclear. Between the trimmed V and J ends, which lost 7 bases and 2 bases, there was a span of 18 bases. The CDR3 is 15 amino acids. CDR1 is SNHLY and CDR2 is FYNNEI in the germline V gene.

Notes on this clonotype: Germline is not matched at one junction end, which may reflect a read error. The V call is TRBV9, the J call TRBJ2-5; D is undetermined. The CDR3 has 14 amino acids. From germline, CDR1 is SGDLS and CDR2 YYNGEE. The CDR3 nucleotides read TGTGTCAGCAGCGTAGCCCCCACGGGAGAGACCCAGTACTTC. Amino acids: CVSSVAPTGETQYF.

This clonotype was observed at least ten times. The V and J genes are TRBV18 and TRBJ1-1, with 7 bases fitting TRBD1. Germline V gene sequence: CDR1 KGHSH, CDR2 LQKENI. The CDR3 runs to 14 residues. The junction had 6 bases not matched to a gene; V was cut back by 5 bases and J by 3 bases. The CDR3 region has the DNA TGTGCCAGCTCAACCTATACAGGGGACACTGAAGCTTTCTTT. Translating it yields CASSTYTGDTEAFF.

This clonotype has a count of ten or more. The chain combines TRBV20-1 with TRBJ2-1; 11 bases are a match to TRBD2. V lost 2 bases to trimming and J lost 5 bases; unmatched junction nucleotides: 8. The CDR3 covers 16 residues. The germline V gene has CDR1 DFQATT and CDR2 SNEGSKA (reference sequence). This chain's CDR3 is CSARSLTSGRNNEQFF. CDR3 DNA: TGCAGTGCTAGATCCCTCACTAGCGGGAGAAACAATGAGCAGTTCTTC.

On this clonotype itself: Being one base from a much bigger clone, this may be a read error. V usage is TRBV5-1 and J usage is TRBJ1-1; D uncertain. From germline, CDR1 is SGHRS and CDR2 YFSETQ. The CDR3 is 15 amino acids. The ends were cut back, 0 bases at V and 0 bases at J, with 9 bases in the middle. The DNA for the CDR3 is TGCGCCAGCAGCTTGGCCGGCGGCCTGAACACTGAAGCTTTCTTT. Its protein is CASSLAGGLNTEAFF. Complete variable domain (other parts from reference TRBV5-1 and TRBJ1-1): KAGVTQTPRYLIKTRGQQVTLSCSPISGHRSVSWYQQTPGQGLQFLFEYFSETQRNKGNFPGRFSGRQFSNSRSEMNVSTLELGDSALYLCASSLAGGLNTEAFFGQGTRLTVV.

The rearrangement joins TRBV13 to TRBJ2-7, with D possibly called TRBD1 or TRBD2 (6 bases each). The V end lost 5 bases, the J end lost 3 bases, and 11 bases lay between the germline ends. This CDR3 contains 13 residues. The germline V gene encodes CDR1 PRHDT and CDR2 FYEKMQ (reference sequence). In DNA, the CDR3 is TGTGCCAGCAGCGACAGGAGGGGCTACGAGCAGTACGTC. Translation: CASSDRRGYEQYV.

The rearrangement links TRBV18 to TRBJ2-7, with D possibly matching TRBD1 (5 bases). There are 13 residues in the CDR3. Germline lookup yields CDR1 KGHSH and CDR2 LQKENI. The germline V and J ends were trimmed by 6 bases and 6 bases, with 15 bases remaining between them. CDR3 amino acids: CASSQGMAAEQYF. The CDR3 DNA reads as TGTGCCAGCTCTCAGGGAATGGCGGCCGAGCAGTACTTC.

This clonotype came up many times. The J gene is TRBJ1-3, the V gene TRBV18; weak D call: TRBD1 (6 bases). Between the trimmed V and J ends, which lost 3 bases and 0 bases, there was a span of 9 bases. This CDR3 has 15 amino acids. Per the germline V gene, CDR1 is KGHSH and CDR2 is LQKENI. Here the CDR3 DNA reads TGTGCCAGCTCACCTTCGGACAGCTCTGGAAACACCATATATTTT. This translates into CASSPSDSSGNTIYF.

This clonotype has ten or more counts. V is TRBV9 and J is TRBJ2-3; 7 bases agree with TRBD2. CDR3 length equals 15 residues. Germline trimming cut 4 bases from V and 4 bases from J; bases unmatched to any gene: 9. Germline V gene sequence: CDR1 SGDLS, CDR2 YYNGEE. CDR3 nucleotide sequence: TGTGCCAGCAGCACAACGACTAGCTTGGCAGATACGCAGTATTTT. Amino acids: CASSTTTSLADTQYF. The entire variable domain, with the rest obtained from reference TRBV9 and TRBJ2-3, is as follows: DSGVTQTPKHLITATGQRVTLRCSPRSGDLSVYWYQQSLDQGLQFLIQYYNGEERAKGNILERFSAQQFPDLHSELNLSSLELGDSALYFCASSTTTSLADTQYFGPGTRLTVL.

This clonotype was counted many times. V gene TRBV11-2 combines with J gene TRBJ2-1; D remains unclear. Between the trimmed V and J ends, which lost 4 bases and 7 bases, there was a span of 17 bases. The germline V gene encodes CDR1 SGHAT and CDR2 FQNNGV. The CDR3 is 15 residues long. CDR3 coding DNA: TGTGCCAGCAGCTCCGGCCCCCAAAAAAGGAATGAGCAGTTCTTC. Its translation: CASSSGPQKRNEQFF.

This clonotype was seen many times. The chain joins TRBV29-1 to TRBJ2-2, with TRBD1 matching 10 bases. The CDR3 has 14 amino acids. Losses at the gene ends were 7 bases for V and 4 bases for J; bases not matched to a gene: 6. CDR1 is SQVTM, CDR2 ANQGSEA, per germline. CDR3 nucleotide sequence: TGCAGCGCGGACAGGGGGATCGGCACCGGGGAGCTGTTTTTT. Residues: CSADRGIGTGELFF.

This clonotype showed up just once. Since a much larger clone is just one base distant, this may be a read error. The V and J genes are TRBV20-1 and TRBJ2-7, with 8 positions matching TRBD2. J was trimmed by 7 bases and V by 3 bases; bases with no gene match: 11. The CDR3 runs 14 residues. Germline V gene lookup returns CDR1 DFQATT and CDR2 SNEGSKA (reference sequence). This CDR3 reads CSARGNGGRFEQYF. CDR3 bases: TGCAGTGCTAGGGGGAACGGCGGGAGGTTTGAGCAGTACTTC.

In its sample, this clonotype was seen a few times. The chain is built from TRBV11-2 and TRBJ2-7; tentatively, D is TRBD2 (5 bases). Deletions cut 5 bases from V and 3 bases from J, with 8 bases between. Germline assignment: CDR1 SGHAT and CDR2 FQNNGV. The CDR3 is made up of 12 amino acids. As DNA, the CDR3 is TGTGCCAGCAGCCCACGGGGCTACGAGCAGTACGTC. It translates to CASSPRGYEQYV.

This clonotype was detected many times. The V gene is TRBV6-2 or TRBV6-3, the J gene TRBJ1-1; D call uncertain. Germline V gene sequence: CDR1 MNHEY, CDR2 SVGEGT. V was cut by 3 bases and J by 0 bases, with 14 bases left in between. The CDR3 is 16 amino acids. DNA of the CDR3: TGTGCCAGCAGTTATCGCGGTGGCGACTTGAACACTGAAGCTTTCTTT. Protein: CASSYRGGDLNTEAFF.

This clonotype was recorded at least ten times. CDR3 region: CASSWIAVARLGNEQFF. CDR3 nucleotide sequence: TGTGCCAGCAGTTGGATAGCGGTAGCCCGGCTAGGGAATGAGCAGTTCTTC. V and J are TRBV7-8 and TRBJ2-1, with a possible D match to TRBD2 (6 bases). Germline V gives CDR1 SGHVS, CDR2 FQNEAQ. The V end lost 6 bases, the J end lost 7 bases, and 25 bases lay between the germline ends. This CDR3 is built from 17 residues.